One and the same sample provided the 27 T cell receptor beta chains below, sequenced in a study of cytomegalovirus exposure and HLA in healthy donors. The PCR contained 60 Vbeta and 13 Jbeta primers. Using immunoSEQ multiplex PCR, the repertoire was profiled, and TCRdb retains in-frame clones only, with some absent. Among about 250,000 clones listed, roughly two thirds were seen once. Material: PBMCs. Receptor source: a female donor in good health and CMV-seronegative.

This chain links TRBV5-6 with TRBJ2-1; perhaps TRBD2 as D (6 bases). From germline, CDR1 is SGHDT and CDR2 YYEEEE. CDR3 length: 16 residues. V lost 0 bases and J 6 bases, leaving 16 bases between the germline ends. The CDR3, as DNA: TGTGCCAGCAGCTTGGTCCCGGCGGGACGGCCCAATGAGCAGTTCTTC. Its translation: CASSLVPAGRPNEQFF.

The CDR3 sequence is CASSTAQYLNEKLFF. In nucleotides, the CDR3 is TGTGCCAGCAGCACCGCACAGTACCTTAATGAAAAACTGTTTTTT. J is TRBJ1-4 and V is TRBV27, with D hard to call. V shed 6 bases and J shed 4 bases, with 15 bases lying between them. Germline assignment: CDR1 MNHEY and CDR2 SMNVEV (reference sequence). The CDR3 is made up of 15 amino acids.

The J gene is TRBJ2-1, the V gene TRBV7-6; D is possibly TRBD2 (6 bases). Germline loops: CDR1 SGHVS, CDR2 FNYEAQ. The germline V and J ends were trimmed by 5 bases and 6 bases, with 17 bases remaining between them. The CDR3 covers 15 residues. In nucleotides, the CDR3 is TGTGCCAGCAGCCCCCCGGGACTGGGCATCAATGAGCAGTTCTTC. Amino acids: CASSPPGLGINEQFF.

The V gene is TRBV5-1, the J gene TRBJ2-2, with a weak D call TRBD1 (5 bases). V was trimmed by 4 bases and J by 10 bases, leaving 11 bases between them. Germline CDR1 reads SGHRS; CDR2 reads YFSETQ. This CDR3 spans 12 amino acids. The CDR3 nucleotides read TGCGCCAGCAGCACCCAGGGTGCGGAGCTGTTTTTT. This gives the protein CASSTQGAELFF.

CDR3 protein: CASSHAAGTGDYEQFF. The CDR3 DNA sequence: TGCGCCAGCAGCCATGCAGCCGGGACAGGGGACTATGAGCAGTTCTTC. This chain uses TRBV4-1 with TRBJ2-1; 10 positions match TRBD1. The V segment lost 3 bases and the J segment 8 bases; nucleotides outside the gene matches: 10. CDR1 MGHRA and CDR2 YSYEKL come from the germline V gene. The CDR3 length is 16 residues.

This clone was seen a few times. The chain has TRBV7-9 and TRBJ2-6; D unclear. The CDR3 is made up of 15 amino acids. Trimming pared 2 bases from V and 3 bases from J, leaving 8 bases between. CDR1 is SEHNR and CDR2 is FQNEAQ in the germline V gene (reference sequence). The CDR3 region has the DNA TGTGCCAGCAGCTTAATTGGGCGTGGGGCCAACGTCCTGACTTTC. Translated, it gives CASSLIGRGANVLTF.

The CDR3 coding sequence is TGTGCCAGCAGCTTTCAGGGGCTAGCGGGAACCGAGCAGTACTTC. Translating it yields CASSFQGLAGTEQYF. The chain combines TRBV7-8 with TRBJ2-7; 9 bases line up with TRBD2. CDR3 length equals 15 residues. Germline CDR1 is SGHVS and CDR2 is FQNEAQ. The J segment lost 6 bases and the V segment lost 3 bases, leaving 9 bases of the junction unmatched.

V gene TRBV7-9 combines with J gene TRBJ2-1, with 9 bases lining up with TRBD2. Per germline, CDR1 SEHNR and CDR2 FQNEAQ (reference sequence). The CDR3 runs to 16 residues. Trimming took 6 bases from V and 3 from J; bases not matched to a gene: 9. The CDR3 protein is CASSSRLAEIYNEQFF. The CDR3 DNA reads TGTGCCAGCAGTTCCCGACTAGCGGAAATCTACAATGAGCAGTTCTTC.

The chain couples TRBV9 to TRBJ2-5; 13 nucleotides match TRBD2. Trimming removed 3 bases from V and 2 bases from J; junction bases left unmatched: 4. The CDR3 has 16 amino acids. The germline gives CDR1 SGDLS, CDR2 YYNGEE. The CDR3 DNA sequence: TGTGCCAGCAGCGCAGGACTAGCGGGGGCTCAAGAGACCCAGTACTTC. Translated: CASSAGLAGAQETQYF.

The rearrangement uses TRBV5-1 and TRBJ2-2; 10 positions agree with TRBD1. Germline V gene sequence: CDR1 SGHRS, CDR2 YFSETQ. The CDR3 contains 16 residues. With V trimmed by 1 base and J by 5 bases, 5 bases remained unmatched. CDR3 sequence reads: CASSLQGQGSTGELFF. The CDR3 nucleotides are TGCGCCAGCAGCTTGCAGGGACAGGGGAGTACCGGGGAGCTGTTTTTT.

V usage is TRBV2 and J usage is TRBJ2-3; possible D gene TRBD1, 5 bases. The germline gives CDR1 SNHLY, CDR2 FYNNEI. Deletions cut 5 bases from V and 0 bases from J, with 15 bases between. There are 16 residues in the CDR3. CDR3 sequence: CASSRTSEFSTDTQYF. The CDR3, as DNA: TGTGCCAGCAGTCGGACAAGCGAATTCAGCACAGATACGCAGTATTTT.

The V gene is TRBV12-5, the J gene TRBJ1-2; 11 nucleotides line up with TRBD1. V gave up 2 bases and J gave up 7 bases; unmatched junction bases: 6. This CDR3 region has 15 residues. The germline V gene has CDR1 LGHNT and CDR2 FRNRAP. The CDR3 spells CASGLKGTGGVGYTF. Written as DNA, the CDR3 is TGTGCTAGTGGTTTGAAAGGGACAGGGGGGGTTGGCTACACCTTC.

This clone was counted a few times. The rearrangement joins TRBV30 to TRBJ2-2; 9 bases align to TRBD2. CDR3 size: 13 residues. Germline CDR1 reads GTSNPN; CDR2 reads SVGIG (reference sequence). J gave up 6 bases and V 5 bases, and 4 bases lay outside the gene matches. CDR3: CAWEREEAGELFF. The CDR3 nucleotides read TGTGCCTGGGAGCGGGAGGAGGCCGGGGAGCTGTTTTTT. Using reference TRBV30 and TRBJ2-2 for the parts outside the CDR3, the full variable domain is SQTIHQWPATLVQPVGSPLSLECTVEGTSNPNLYWYRQAAGRGLQLLFYSVGIGQISSEVPQNLSASRPQDRQFILSSKKLLLSDSGFYLCAWEREEAGELFFGEGSRLTVL.

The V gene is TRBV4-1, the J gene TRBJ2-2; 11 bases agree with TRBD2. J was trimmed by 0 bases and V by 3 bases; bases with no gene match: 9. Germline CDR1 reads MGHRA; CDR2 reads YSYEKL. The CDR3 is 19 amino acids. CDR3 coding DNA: TGCGCCAGCAGCCATTTCGTCCTAGCGGGAGGCTCGAACACCGGGGAGCTGTTTTTT. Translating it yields CASSHFVLAGGSNTGELFF.

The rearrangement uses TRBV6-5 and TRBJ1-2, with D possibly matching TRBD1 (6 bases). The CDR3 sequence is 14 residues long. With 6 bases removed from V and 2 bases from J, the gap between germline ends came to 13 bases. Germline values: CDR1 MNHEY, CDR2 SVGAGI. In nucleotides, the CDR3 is TGTGCCAGCAGCGGCACAGGGATGAACTATGGCTACACCTTC. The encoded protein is CASSGTGMNYGYTF.

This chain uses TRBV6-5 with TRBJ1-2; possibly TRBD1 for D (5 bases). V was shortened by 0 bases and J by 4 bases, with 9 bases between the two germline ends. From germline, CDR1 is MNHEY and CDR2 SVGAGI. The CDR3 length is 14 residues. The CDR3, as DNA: TGTGCCAGCAGTTACTCGACAGAGCTCTATGGCTACACCTTC. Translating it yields CASSYSTELYGYTF.

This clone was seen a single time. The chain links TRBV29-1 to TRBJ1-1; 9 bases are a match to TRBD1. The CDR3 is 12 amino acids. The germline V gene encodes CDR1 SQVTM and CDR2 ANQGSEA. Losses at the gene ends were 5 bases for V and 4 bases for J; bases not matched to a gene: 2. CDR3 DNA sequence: TGCAGCGTTCAGGGACAGGGCACTGAAGCTTTCTTT. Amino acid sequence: CSVQGQGTEAFF.

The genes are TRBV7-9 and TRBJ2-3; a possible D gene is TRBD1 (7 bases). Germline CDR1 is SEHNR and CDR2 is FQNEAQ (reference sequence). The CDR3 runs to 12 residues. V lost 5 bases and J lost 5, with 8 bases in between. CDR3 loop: CASSQGGDTQYF. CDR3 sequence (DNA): TGTGCCAGCAGCCAGGGGGGAGATACGCAGTATTTT.

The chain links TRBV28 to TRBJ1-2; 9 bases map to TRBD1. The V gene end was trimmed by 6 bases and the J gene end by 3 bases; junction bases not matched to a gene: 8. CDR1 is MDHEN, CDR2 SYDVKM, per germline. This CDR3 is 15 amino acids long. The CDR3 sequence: CASRLVRDRDYGYTF. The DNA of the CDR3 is TGTGCCAGCAGACTAGTCCGGGACAGGGACTATGGCTACACCTTC.

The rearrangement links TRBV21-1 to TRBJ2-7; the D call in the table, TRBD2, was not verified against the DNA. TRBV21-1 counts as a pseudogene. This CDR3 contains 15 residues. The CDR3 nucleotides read TGTGCCAGCAGCAAAGGCACTAGCGGGAGGGCCGAGCAGTACTTC. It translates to CASSKGTSGRAEQYF.

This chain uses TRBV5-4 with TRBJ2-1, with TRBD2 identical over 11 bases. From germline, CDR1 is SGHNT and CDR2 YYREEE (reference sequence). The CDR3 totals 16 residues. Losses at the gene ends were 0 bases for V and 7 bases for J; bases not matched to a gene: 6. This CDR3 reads CASSLDPSGRRNEQFF. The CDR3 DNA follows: TGTGCCAGCAGCTTGGATCCTAGCGGGAGGAGGAATGAGCAGTTCTTC.

The CDR3 region has the DNA TGTGCCAGTACCAACCCGGGACAGGGGCGAGGTATTCAGTACTTC. Its protein product is CASTNPGQGRGIQYF. The chain couples TRBV19 to TRBJ2-4, with 10 bases identical to TRBD1. This CDR3 spans 15 amino acids. Looked up from germline, CDR1 is LNHDA and CDR2 is SQIVND (reference sequence). With 7 bases clipped from V and 10 bases from J, the junction kept 13 bases outside the gene matches.

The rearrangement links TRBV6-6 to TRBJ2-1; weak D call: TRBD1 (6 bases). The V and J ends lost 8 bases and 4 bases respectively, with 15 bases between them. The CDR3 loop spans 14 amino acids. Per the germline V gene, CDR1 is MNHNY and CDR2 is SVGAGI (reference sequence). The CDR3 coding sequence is TGTGCCAGCGGTGACGGGCAGGGGTACAATGAGCAGTTCTTC. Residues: CASGDGQGYNEQFF.

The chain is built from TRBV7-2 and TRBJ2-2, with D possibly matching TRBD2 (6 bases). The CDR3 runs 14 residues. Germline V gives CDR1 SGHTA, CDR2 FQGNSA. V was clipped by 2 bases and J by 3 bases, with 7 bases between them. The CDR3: CASSLLAYTGELFF. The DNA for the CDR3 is TGTGCCAGCAGCTTACTAGCGTACACCGGGGAGCTGTTTTTT.

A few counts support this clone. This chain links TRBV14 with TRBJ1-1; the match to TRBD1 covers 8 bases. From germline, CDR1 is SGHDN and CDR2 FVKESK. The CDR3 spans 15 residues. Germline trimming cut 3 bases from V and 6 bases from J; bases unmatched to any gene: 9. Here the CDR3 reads CASSHTPGGLAEAFF. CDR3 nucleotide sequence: TGTGCCAGCAGCCATACCCCAGGGGGCTTGGCTGAAGCTTTCTTT.

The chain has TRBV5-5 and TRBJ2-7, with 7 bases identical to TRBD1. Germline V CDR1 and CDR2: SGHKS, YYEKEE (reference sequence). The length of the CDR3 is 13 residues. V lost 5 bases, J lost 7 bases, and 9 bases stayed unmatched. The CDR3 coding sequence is TGTGCCAGCAGTAATGGTTGGACAGGTGAGCAGTACTTC. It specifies CASSNGWTGEQYF. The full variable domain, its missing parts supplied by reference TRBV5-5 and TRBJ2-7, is DAGVTQSPTHLIKTRGQQVTLRCSPISGHKSVSWYQQVLGQGPQFIFQYYEKEERGRGNFPDRFSARQFPNYSSELNVNALLLGDSALYLCASSNGWTGEQYFGPGTRLTVT.

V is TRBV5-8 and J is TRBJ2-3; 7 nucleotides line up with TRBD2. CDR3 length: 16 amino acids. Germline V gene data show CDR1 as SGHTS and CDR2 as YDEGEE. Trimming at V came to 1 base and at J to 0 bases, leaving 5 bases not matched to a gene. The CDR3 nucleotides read TGTGCCAGCAGCTTGCGGTCCGGGAGGAGCACAGATACGCAGTATTTT. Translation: CASSLRSGRSTDTQYF.